This TCR beta chain was identified in a study of blood T cell repertoires in COVID-19. Study at large: Sources were T cells, B-cell-depleted T cells, or PBMCs; the material itself was cDNA or gDNA.

Germline assignment: CDR1 LNHNV and CDR2 YYDKDF (reference sequence). V trimming: 1 base; J trimming: 1 base; junction bases outside the gene matches: 3. The length of the CDR3 is 15 residues. Original handling: Amplified reference gene primers provided the basis for estimating nucleated cell counts. The table came from immunoSEQ multiplex PCR; TCRdb's copy has only in-frame clones and leaves some out. Clone size and the V and J calls come from that table; the DNA yielded D and trimming. The sample lists 650,000 to 800,000 clones, about 90% occurring once. Sequenced input: peripheral blood. The chain uses TRBV15 and TRBJ2-7, with 8 bases matching TRBD1. This clonotype originated in a young woman with acute or convalescent COVID-19. This CDR3 reads CATSRGTGNSYEQYF. DNA of the CDR3: TGTGCCACCAGCAGAGGGACAGGGAATTCCTACGAGCAGTACTTC.